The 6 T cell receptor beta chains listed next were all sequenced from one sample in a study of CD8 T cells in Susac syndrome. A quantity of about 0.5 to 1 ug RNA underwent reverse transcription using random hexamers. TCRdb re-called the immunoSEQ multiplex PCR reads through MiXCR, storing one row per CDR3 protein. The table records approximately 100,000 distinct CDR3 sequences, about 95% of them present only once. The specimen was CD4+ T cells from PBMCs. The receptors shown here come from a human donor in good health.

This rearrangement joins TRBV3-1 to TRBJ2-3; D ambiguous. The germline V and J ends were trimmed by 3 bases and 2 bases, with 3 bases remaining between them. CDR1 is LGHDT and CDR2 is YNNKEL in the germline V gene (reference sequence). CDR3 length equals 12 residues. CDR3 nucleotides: TGTGCCAGCAGCCACGCCACAGATACGCAGTATTTT. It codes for CASSHATDTQYF.

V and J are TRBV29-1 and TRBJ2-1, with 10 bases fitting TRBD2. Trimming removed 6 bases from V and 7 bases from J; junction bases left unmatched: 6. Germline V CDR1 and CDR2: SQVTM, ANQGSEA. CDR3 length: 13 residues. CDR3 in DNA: TGCAGCGTCAGCGGGAGGGCCGGGAATGAGCAGTTCTTC. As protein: CSVSGRAGNEQFF.

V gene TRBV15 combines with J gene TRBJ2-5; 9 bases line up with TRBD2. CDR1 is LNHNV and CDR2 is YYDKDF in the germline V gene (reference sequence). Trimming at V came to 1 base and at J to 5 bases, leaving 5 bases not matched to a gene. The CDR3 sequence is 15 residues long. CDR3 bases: TGTGCCACCAGCAGAGGTCCCGGGACTAGCGAGACCCAGTACTTC. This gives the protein CATSRGPGTSETQYF.

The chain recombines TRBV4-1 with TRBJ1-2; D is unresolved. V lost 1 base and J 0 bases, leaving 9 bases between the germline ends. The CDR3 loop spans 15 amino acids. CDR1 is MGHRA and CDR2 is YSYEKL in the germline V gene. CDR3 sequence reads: CASSQVYLANYGYTF. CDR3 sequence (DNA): TGCGCCAGCAGCCAAGTTTACCTAGCTAACTATGGCTACACCTTC.

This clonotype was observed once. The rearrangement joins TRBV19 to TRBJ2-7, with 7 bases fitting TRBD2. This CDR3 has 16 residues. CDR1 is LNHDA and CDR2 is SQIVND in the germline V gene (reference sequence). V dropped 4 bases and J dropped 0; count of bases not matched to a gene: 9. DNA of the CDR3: TGTGCCAGTAGTAGGGGTAGCGGGTTCCCCTCCTACGAGCAGTACTTC. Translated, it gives CASSRGSGFPSYEQYF.

CDR3 coding DNA: TGTGCCAGCAGCCAAGGCGCAGGCCGAGGGGAGACCCAGTACTTC. Residues: CASSQGAGRGETQYF. J is TRBJ2-5 and V is TRBV3-1; the D gene is possibly TRBD2 (5 bases). Trimming shortened V by 1 base and J by 5 bases, and 14 bases separated the two germline ends. Germline V CDR1 and CDR2: LGHDT, YNNKEL (reference sequence). The CDR3 contains 15 residues.